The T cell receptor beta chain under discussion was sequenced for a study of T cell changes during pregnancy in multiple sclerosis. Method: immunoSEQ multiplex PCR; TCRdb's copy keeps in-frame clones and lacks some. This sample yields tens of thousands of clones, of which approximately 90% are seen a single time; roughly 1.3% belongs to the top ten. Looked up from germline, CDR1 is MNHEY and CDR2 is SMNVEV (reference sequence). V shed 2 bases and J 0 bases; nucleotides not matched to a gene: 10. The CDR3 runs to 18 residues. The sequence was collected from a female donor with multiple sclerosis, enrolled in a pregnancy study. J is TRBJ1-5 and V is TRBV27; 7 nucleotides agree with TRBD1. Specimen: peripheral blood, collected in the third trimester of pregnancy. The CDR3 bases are TGTGCCAGCAGTTTAGCGCGGGACAGTCCCTATAGCAATCAGCCCCAGCATTTT. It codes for CASSLARDSPYSNQPQHF.